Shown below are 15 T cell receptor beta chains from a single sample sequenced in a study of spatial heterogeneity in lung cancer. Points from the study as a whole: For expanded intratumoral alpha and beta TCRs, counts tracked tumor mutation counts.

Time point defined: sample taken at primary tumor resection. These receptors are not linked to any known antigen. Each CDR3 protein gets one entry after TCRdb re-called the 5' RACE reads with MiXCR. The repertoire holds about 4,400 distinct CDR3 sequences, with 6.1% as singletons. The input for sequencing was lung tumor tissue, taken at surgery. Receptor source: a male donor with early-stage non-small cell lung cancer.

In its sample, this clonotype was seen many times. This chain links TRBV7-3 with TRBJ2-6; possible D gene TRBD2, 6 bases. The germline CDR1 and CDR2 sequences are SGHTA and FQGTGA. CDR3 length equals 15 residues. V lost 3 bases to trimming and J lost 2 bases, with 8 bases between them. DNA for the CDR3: TGTGCCAGCAGCTTGGGGGGAGCTGGGGCCAACGTCCTGACTTTC. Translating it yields CASSLGGAGANVLTF.

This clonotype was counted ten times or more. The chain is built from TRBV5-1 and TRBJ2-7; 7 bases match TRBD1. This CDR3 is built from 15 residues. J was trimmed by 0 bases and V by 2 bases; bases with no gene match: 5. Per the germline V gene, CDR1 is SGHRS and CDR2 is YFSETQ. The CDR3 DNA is TGCGCCAGCAGCTTTGGACAGGTCCTCTCCTACGAGCAGTACTTC. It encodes CASSFGQVLSYEQYF.

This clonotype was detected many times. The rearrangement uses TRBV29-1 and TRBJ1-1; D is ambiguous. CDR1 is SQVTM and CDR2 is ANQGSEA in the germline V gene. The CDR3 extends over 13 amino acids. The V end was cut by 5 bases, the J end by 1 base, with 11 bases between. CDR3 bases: TGCAGCGTTCTTAGTGGTACGAACACTGAAGCTTTCTTT. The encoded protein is CSVLSGTNTEAFF.

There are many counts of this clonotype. CDR3 loop: CASSEGLAGEGWTQYF. The CDR3, as DNA: TGTGCCAGCAGTGAAGGACTAGCGGGAGAGGGGTGGACCCAGTACTTC. This rearrangement joins TRBV2 to TRBJ2-5, with 12 positions matching TRBD2. The CDR3 is made up of 16 amino acids. V dropped 1 base and J dropped 7; count of bases not matched to a gene: 7. Germline CDR1 reads SNHLY; CDR2 reads FYNNEI.

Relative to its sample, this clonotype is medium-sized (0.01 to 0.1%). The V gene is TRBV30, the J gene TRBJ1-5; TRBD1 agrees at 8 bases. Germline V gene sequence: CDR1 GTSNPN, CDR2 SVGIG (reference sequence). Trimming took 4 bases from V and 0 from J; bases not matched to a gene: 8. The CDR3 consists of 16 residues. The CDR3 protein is CAWNGQGLYSNQPQHF. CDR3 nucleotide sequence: TGTGCCTGGAATGGACAGGGCCTTTATAGCAATCAGCCCCAGCATTTT.

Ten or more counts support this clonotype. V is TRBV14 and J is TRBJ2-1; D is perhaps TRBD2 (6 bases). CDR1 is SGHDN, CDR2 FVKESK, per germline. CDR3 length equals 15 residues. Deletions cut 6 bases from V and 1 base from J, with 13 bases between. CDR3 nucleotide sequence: TGTGCCAGCAGTCCCTTTGCGGGATCCTACAATGAGCAGTTCTTC. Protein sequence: CASSPFAGSYNEQFF.

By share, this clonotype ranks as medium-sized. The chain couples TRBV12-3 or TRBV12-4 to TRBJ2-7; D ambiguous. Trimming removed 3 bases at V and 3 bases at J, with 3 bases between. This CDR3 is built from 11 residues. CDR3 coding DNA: TGTGCCAGCAGTTTTGGCTACGAGCAGTACTTC. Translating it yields CASSFGYEQYF.

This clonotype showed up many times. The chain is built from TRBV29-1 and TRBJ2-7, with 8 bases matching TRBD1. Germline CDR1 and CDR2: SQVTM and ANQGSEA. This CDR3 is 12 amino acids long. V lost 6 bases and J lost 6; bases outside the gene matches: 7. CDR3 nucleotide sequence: TGCAGCGTGGGTCAACAGGGGGTCGAGCAGTACTTC. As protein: CSVGQQGVEQYF.

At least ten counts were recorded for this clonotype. The CDR3 loop is CSVESAGDNTDTQYF. In DNA, the CDR3 is TGCAGCGTTGAGTCGGCAGGCGATAACACAGATACGCAGTATTTT. The chain links TRBV29-1 to TRBJ2-3; the D is unclear. The V and J ends lost 3 bases and 2 bases respectively, with 15 bases between them. In germline, CDR1 is SQVTM, CDR2 ANQGSEA. This CDR3 region has 15 residues.

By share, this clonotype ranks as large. CDR3 in amino acids: CASSPWTGETQYF. The CDR3 bases are TGTGCCAGCAGCCCTTGGACAGGGGAGACCCAGTACTTC. The chain couples TRBV7-3 to TRBJ2-5, with 8 positions matching TRBD1. The CDR3 is 13 residues long. Trimming removed 5 bases from V and 5 bases from J; junction bases left unmatched: 4. Germline-derived CDR1 and CDR2 are SGHTA and FQGTGA.

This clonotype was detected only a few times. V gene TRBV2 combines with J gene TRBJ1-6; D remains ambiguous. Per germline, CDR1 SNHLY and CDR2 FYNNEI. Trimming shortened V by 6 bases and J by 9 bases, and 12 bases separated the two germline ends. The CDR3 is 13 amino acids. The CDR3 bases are TGTGCCAGCAGGGAACAGACGGGTTCACCCCTCCACTTT. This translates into CASREQTGSPLHF. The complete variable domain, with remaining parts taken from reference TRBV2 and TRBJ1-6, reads EPEVTQTPSHQVTQMGQEVILRCVPISNHLYFYWYRQILGQKVEFLVSFYNNEISEKSEIFDDQFSVERPDGSNFTLKIRSTKLEDSAMYFCASREQTGSPLHFGNGTRLTVT.

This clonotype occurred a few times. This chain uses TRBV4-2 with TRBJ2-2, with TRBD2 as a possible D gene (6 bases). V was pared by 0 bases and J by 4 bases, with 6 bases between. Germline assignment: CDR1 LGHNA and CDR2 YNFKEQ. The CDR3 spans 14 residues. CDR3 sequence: CASSQDSGTGELFF. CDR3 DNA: TGTGCCAGCAGCCAAGATAGCGGCACCGGGGAGCTGTTTTTT.

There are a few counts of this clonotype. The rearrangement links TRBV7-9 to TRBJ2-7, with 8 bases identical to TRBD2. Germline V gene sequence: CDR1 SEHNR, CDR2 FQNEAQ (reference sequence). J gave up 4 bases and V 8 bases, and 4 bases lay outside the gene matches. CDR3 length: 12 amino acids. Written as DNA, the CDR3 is TGTGCCAGCGAGGGCGGGGGGTACGAGCAGTACTTC. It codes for CASEGGGYEQYF.

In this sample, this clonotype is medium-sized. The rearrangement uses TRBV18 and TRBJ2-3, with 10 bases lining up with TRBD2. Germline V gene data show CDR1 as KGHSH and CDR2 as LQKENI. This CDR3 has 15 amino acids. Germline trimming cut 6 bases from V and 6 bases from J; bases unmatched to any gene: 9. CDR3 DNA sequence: TGTGCCAGCTCCAGTGGACTAGCGGACTCCGATACGCAGTATTTT. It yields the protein CASSSGLADSDTQYF.

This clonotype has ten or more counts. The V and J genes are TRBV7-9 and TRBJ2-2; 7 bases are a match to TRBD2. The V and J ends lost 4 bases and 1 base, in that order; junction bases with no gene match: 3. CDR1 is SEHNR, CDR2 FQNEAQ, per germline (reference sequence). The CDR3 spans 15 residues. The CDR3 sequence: CASSSTSLNTGELFF. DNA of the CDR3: TGTGCCAGCAGCTCGACTAGCCTGAACACCGGGGAGCTGTTTTTT.